Listed below are T cell receptor beta chains from one sample, sequenced in a study of beta chain features in type 1 diabetes. Using immunoSEQ multiplex PCR, the repertoire was profiled, and TCRdb retains in-frame clones only, with some absent. Of approximately 100,000 clones in the sample, less than 40% were seen once. The specimen sequenced was stem cell memory CD4+ T cells from blood. The receptors come from a woman between 18 and 30 years old in good health. Each CDR3 is given with its conserved first and last residue. The D gene is left open where the match is weak. A clone size is listed for some rows: how often the clone was seen (once, few, many), or a class if it is expanded.

v_call: TRBV19; clone_size: few; j_call: TRBJ1-2; d_call: -; cdr3_nt: TGTGCCAGTAGGGGCACGGACTCCCTATACTATGGCTACACCTTC; cdr3_aa: CASRGTDSLYYGYTF
v_call: TRBV9; clone_size: few; j_call: TRBJ2-3; d_call: -; cdr3_nt: TGTGCCAGCAGTGGGGTAGGCGGGCAACAAGGTGCTACGCAGTATTTT; cdr3_aa: CASSGVGGQQGATQYF
v_call: TRBV30; clone_size: few; j_call: TRBJ2-7; d_call: TRBD2; cdr3_nt: TGTGCCTGGAGTGTAGTACTAGCGGGGGCCTACGAGCAGTACTTC; cdr3_aa: CAWSVVLAGAYEQYF
v_call: TRBV6-5; clone_size: once; j_call: TRBJ2-1; d_call: -; cdr3_nt: TGTGCCAGCAGTTCAAGGGGCACCTACAATGAGCAGTTCTTC; cdr3_aa: CASSSRGTYNEQFF
v_call: TRBV7-9; clone_size: -; j_call: TRBJ1-5; d_call: TRBD1; cdr3_nt: TGTGCCAGCAGCTTGAAGGACAGGGGGCTGGGGAGCAATCAGCCCCAGCATTTT; cdr3_aa: CASSLKDRGLGSNQPQHF
v_call: TRBV9; clone_size: -; j_call: TRBJ1-2; d_call: -; cdr3_nt: TGTGCCAGCAGCGTAGATTTGAGAGCTCTTAACTATGGCTACACCTTC; cdr3_aa: CASSVDLRALNYGYTF
v_call: TRBV9; clone_size: -; j_call: TRBJ2-1; d_call: TRBD1; cdr3_nt: TGTGCCAGCAGCGAGAGACAGGGGGCAAGCAATGAGCAGTTCTTC; cdr3_aa: CASSERQGASNEQFF
v_call: TRBV14; clone_size: -; j_call: TRBJ2-5; d_call: -; cdr3_nt: TGTGCCAGCAGCCAAGGAAGAGGAGGAGAGCAAGAGACCCAGTACTTC; cdr3_aa: CASSQGRGGEQETQYF
v_call: TRBV7-9; clone_size: -; j_call: TRBJ1-2; d_call: TRBD1; cdr3_nt: TGTGCCAGCAGCTGGGGACAGGGAAGCTATGGCTACACCTTC; cdr3_aa: CASSWGQGSYGYTF
v_call: TRBV15; clone_size: -; j_call: TRBJ1-5; d_call: -; cdr3_nt: TGTGCCACCAGCAGGAGGGCGGGCGCAAGTCAGCCCCAGCATTTT; cdr3_aa: CATSRRAGASQPQHF
v_call: TRBV29-1; clone_size: -; j_call: TRBJ1-2; d_call: -; cdr3_nt: TGCAGCGCCGAAGGAGGAGGGCGGATCTATGGCTACACCTTC; cdr3_aa: CSAEGGGRIYGYTF
v_call: TRBV18; clone_size: few; j_call: TRBJ2-1; d_call: TRBD2; cdr3_nt: TGTGCCAGCTCCCTCCCCAGGACTAGCGGAGGGGGTGAGCAGTTCTTC; cdr3_aa: CASSLPRTSGGGEQFF
v_call: TRBV4-1; clone_size: once; j_call: TRBJ2-3; d_call: TRBD2; cdr3_nt: TGCGCCAGCAGCCAAGATCGGAGCGGGGGTTTTAGCACAGATACGCAGTATTTT; cdr3_aa: CASSQDRSGGFSTDTQYF
v_call: TRBV18; clone_size: -; j_call: TRBJ1-5; d_call: -; cdr3_nt: TGTGCCAGCTCGGTCATCGGAAGACAGTTCAATCAGCCCCAGCATTTT; cdr3_aa: CASSVIGRQFNQPQHF
v_call: TRBV11-1; clone_size: -; j_call: TRBJ2-7; d_call: TRBD2; cdr3_nt: TGTGCCAGCAGCGAGAGTCTAGCGGGAGGTTCTCGCGAGCAGTACTTC; cdr3_aa: CASSESLAGGSREQYF
v_call: TRBV15; clone_size: -; j_call: TRBJ2-5; d_call: -; cdr3_nt: TGTGCCACCAGCATCGGGGAGCGCTTGGTGACCCAGTACTTC; cdr3_aa: CATSIGERLVTQYF
v_call: TRBV28; clone_size: -; j_call: TRBJ1-2; d_call: -; cdr3_nt: TGTGCCACCCTCGTCGGGGGGACTTTTAACTATGGCTACACCTTC; cdr3_aa: CATLVGGTFNYGYTF
v_call: TRBV7-3; clone_size: few; j_call: TRBJ1-1; d_call: -; cdr3_nt: TGTGCCAGCCGGTCGGGGGTGAACACTGAAGCTTTCTTT; cdr3_aa: CASRSGVNTEAFF
v_call: TRBV7-9; clone_size: -; j_call: TRBJ2-2; d_call: -; cdr3_nt: TGTGCCAGCAGCCCCCTTGCCCGTACTCTTAACACCGGGGAGCTGTTTTTT; cdr3_aa: CASSPLARTLNTGELFF
v_call: TRBV6-4; clone_size: -; j_call: TRBJ1-2; d_call: TRBD1; cdr3_nt: TGTGCCAGCAGAAACCCAGGGGGAGGTGGTGGCTACACCTTC; cdr3_aa: CASRNPGGGGGYTF
v_call: TRBV6-6; clone_size: once; j_call: TRBJ2-3; d_call: -; cdr3_nt: TGTGCCAGCAGTTACTATGGGGCTAGCACAGATACGCAGTATTTT; cdr3_aa: CASSYYGASTDTQYF
v_call: TRBV5-1; clone_size: few; j_call: TRBJ2-7; d_call: -; cdr3_nt: TGCGCCAGCAGCTCACCTGCGGGGCTTACCTACGAGCAGTACTTC; cdr3_aa: CASSSPAGLTYEQYF
v_call: TRBV11-1; clone_size: few; j_call: TRBJ2-1; d_call: TRBD1; cdr3_nt: TGTGCCAGCAGCTTAGACAGGGGGAATTACAATGAGCAGTTCTTC; cdr3_aa: CASSLDRGNYNEQFF
v_call: TRBV10-3; clone_size: few; j_call: TRBJ1-5; d_call: -; cdr3_nt: TGTGCCATCAGTGGAGGCAGGGGCGGTAGCAATCAGCCCCAGCATTTT; cdr3_aa: CAISGGRGGSNQPQHF
v_call: TRBV4-1; clone_size: many; j_call: TRBJ2-1; d_call: TRBD2; cdr3_nt: TGCGCCAGCAGCCAACTAGCGGGAGGGCCCGGTGAGCAGTTCTTC; cdr3_aa: CASSQLAGGPGEQFF
v_call: TRBV7-9; clone_size: few; j_call: TRBJ1-5; d_call: -; cdr3_nt: TGTGCCAGCAGCTCCCTTGGCAATCAGCCCCAGCATTTT; cdr3_aa: CASSSLGNQPQHF
v_call: TRBV4-1; clone_size: few; j_call: TRBJ2-3; d_call: TRBD2; cdr3_nt: TGCGCCAGCAGCCAAGAAATAGCGGGAAGGCGAGATACGCAGTATTTT; cdr3_aa: CASSQEIAGRRDTQYF
v_call: TRBV6-1; clone_size: -; j_call: TRBJ1-1; d_call: TRBD1; cdr3_nt: TGTGCCAGCAGTGCCGACCGGACAGGGAAGATGGGCACTGAAGCTTTCTTT; cdr3_aa: CASSADRTGKMGTEAFF
v_call: TRBV7-9; clone_size: few; j_call: TRBJ2-1; d_call: TRBD2; cdr3_nt: TGTGCCAGCAGCTTCGGACTAGCGGGGCCCGGGGAGCAGTTCTTC; cdr3_aa: CASSFGLAGPGEQFF
v_call: TRBV19; clone_size: -; j_call: TRBJ2-2; d_call: -; cdr3_nt: TGTGCCAGTACTTCCGGGCGGGGAACTAACACCGGGGAGCTGTTTTTT; cdr3_aa: CASTSGRGTNTGELFF
v_call: TRBV10-1; clone_size: -; j_call: TRBJ2-1; d_call: TRBD1; cdr3_nt: TGCGCCAGCAGTGAGTCTACCCGTGCGAGGGACAGAGTAGGGCAGTTCTTC; cdr3_aa: CASSESTRARDRVGQFF
v_call: TRBV27; clone_size: -; j_call: TRBJ2-7; d_call: TRBD2; cdr3_nt: TGTGCCAGCAGTTTACCCGGGACTAGATCGCTTGTGGACGAGCAGTACTTC; cdr3_aa: CASSLPGTRSLVDEQYF
v_call: TRBV5-1; clone_size: -; j_call: TRBJ2-5; d_call: TRBD1; cdr3_nt: TGCGCCAGCAGCTTCGGGACAGCTCAAGAGACCCAGTACTTC; cdr3_aa: CASSFGTAQETQYF
v_call: TRBV20-1; clone_size: few; j_call: TRBJ2-7; d_call: -; cdr3_nt: TGCAGTGCAGGGGGGGGCTCCGAGCAGTACTTC; cdr3_aa: CSAGGGSEQYF
v_call: TRBV7-9; clone_size: few; j_call: TRBJ2-7; d_call: -; cdr3_nt: TGTGCCAGCAGCTTAGGTGTGTACTCCTACGAGCAGTACTTC; cdr3_aa: CASSLGVYSYEQYF
v_call: TRBV29-1; clone_size: -; j_call: TRBJ1-2; d_call: -; cdr3_nt: TGCAGCGTTGCCCGGCCCCTAGGAGGTTCCGGCTACACCTTC; cdr3_aa: CSVARPLGGSGYTF
v_call: TRBV6-1; clone_size: -; j_call: TRBJ1-5; d_call: -; cdr3_nt: TGTGCCAGCCAGGACACTAGCAATCAGCCCCAGCATTTT; cdr3_aa: CASQDTSNQPQHF
v_call: TRBV30; clone_size: -; j_call: TRBJ2-3; d_call: TRBD2; cdr3_nt: TGTGCCTGGAGTGGCCTAGCGGGCGATACGCAGTATTTT; cdr3_aa: CAWSGLAGDTQYF
v_call: TRBV19; clone_size: -; j_call: TRBJ1-5; d_call: TRBD1; cdr3_nt: TGTGCCAGTAGAACACAGGGGCTGGGAAGCAATCAGCCCCAGCATTTT; cdr3_aa: CASRTQGLGSNQPQHF
v_call: TRBV7-3; clone_size: -; j_call: TRBJ1-3; d_call: TRBD1; cdr3_nt: TGTGCCAGCAGCGTTGCCGGACAGGGGGCTTTAGTTTCTGGAAACACCATATATTTT; cdr3_aa: CASSVAGQGALVSGNTIYF